This TCR beta chain was obtained from a study of blood T cells in healthy people across ages. A remark on this clonotype: The target antigen is unknown.

Then a second PCR, running roughly 7 to 11 cycles, was carried out with a sample-barcoded 5' primer and a J-beta primer mix. TCRdb re-called the 5' RACE reads through MiXCR, storing one row per CDR3 protein. This repertoire shows about 800,000 distinct CDR3 sequences, 20% to 25% found once; its top ten account for under 4.5%. Whole-study findings and limits: For the donors, CMV status was unknown and possibly confounded expanded clonotype changes.

Researchers isolated at least 7 million PBMCs per sample. The same sample was also used in a study of T cells of mothers and their children. As reported in that work: Per child, about 2.8 million TCR beta CDR3 reads were obtained, against over 9 million per mother.

This TCR was sampled from a boy aged 5-17 years in good health. Sequenced input: blood.

The CDR3 DNA is TGTGCCAGCAGCTTAACGACAGGGTATGGGGAGACCCAGTACTTC. This codes for CASSLTTGYGETQYF. The chain is built from TRBV7-2 and TRBJ2-5; TRBD1 agrees at 7 bases. CDR1 SGHTA and CDR2 FQGNSA come from the germline V gene. After removal of 2 bases from V and 5 bases from J, the junction contained 8 bases not matched to a gene. The CDR3 consists of 15 residues.